Below, 16 T cell receptor beta chains from the same sample are listed, as sequenced in a study of lymphopenia after photon versus proton radiotherapy. The assay was immunoSEQ multiplex PCR, and TCRdb's table has in-frame clones only and misses some. The top ten clones hold 45% to 60% of a sample with 25,000 to 35,000 clones, roughly 89% of them seen once. This sample comprised peripheral blood, obtained from a patient treated with proton-based radiotherapy. These receptors all stem from a woman aged 55-69 years with cholangiocarcinoma. Some clones in this sample may be carry-over from other donors' samples.

The chain recombines TRBV29-1 with TRBJ2-5; 9 nucleotides agree with TRBD2. Germline V gene sequence: CDR1 SQVTM, CDR2 ANQGSEA. The junction had 7 bases not matched to a gene; V was cut back by 3 bases and J by 2 bases. The CDR3 loop spans 15 amino acids. In DNA, the CDR3 is TGCAGCGTTGAGGCTAGCGGGGTTTTACAAGAGACCCAGTACTTC. Protein: CSVEASGVLQETQYF. The full variable domain, rest sourced from reference TRBV29-1 and TRBJ2-5, is SAVISQKPSRDICQRGTSLTIQCQVDSQVTMMFWYRQQPGQSLTLIATANQGSEATYESGFVIDKFPISRPNLTFSTLTVSNMSPEDSSIYLCSVEASGVLQETQYFGPGTRLLVL.

This sequence joins TRBV4-1 and TRBJ1-2; 7 positions match TRBD1. V gave up 4 bases and J gave up 3 bases; unmatched junction bases: 5. There are 14 residues in the CDR3. Germline CDR1 MGHRA, CDR2 YSYEKL. The CDR3 DNA reads as TGCGCCAGCAGCCGAACAGGGGATTACTATGGCTACACCTTC. Translated: CASSRTGDYYGYTF.

The chain is built from TRBV5-3 and TRBJ2-6; no reliable D call. TRBV5-3 is an open reading frame whose function is uncertain. The V end was cut by 4 bases, the J end by 0 bases, with 23 bases between. This CDR3 contains 20 residues. This chain's CDR3 is CARSPTNGHFNSSGANVLTF. CDR3 nucleotide sequence: TGTGCCAGAAGCCCCACTAACGGGCACTTCAACAGCTCTGGGGCCAACGTCCTGACTTTC.

The V and J genes are TRBV5-1 and TRBJ2-7; TRBD1 might be the D (6 bases). This CDR3 has 16 amino acids. The V and J ends lost 0 bases and 1 base respectively, with 14 bases between them. Germline V CDR1 and CDR2: SGHRS, YFSETQ. Here the CDR3 reads CASSLGTGTLSYEQYF. The CDR3 region has the DNA TGCGCCAGCAGCTTGGGAACCGGGACACTTTCCTACGAGCAGTACTTC.

This sequence joins TRBV5-4 and TRBJ2-7; D may be TRBD1 (5 bases). Per the germline V gene, CDR1 is SGHNT and CDR2 is YYREEE (reference sequence). The CDR3 spans 15 residues. Deletions cut 1 base from V and 3 bases from J, with 14 bases between. CDR3 DNA: TGTGCCAGCAGCTTGCGGCCAGGGTACTTCTACGAGCAGTACTTC. Its translation: CASSLRPGYFYEQYF. The full variable domain, its missing parts supplied by reference TRBV5-4 and TRBJ2-7, is ETGVTQSPTHLIKTRGQQVTLRCSSQSGHNTVSWYQQALGQGPQFIFQYYREEENGRGNFPPRFSGLQFPNYSSELNVNALELDDSALYLCASSLRPGYFYEQYFGPGTRLTVT.

Notes on this clone: A far larger clone is a single base away, which makes a read error likely. This chain connects TRBV2 to TRBJ2-7; D is undetermined. The germline V and J ends were trimmed by 11 bases and 7 bases, with 12 bases remaining between them. The V gene's germline CDR1 is SNHLY and CDR2 FYNNEI. The CDR3 extends over 10 amino acids. The CDR3 DNA sequence: TGTGCCCTCCGACTCGGTGAGCAGTACTTC. Translation gives CALRLGEQYF.

The chain has TRBV7-6 and TRBJ1-4; D gene ambiguous. CDR3 length: 13 residues. The germline V gene encodes CDR1 SGHVS and CDR2 FNYEAQ. Between the trimmed V and J ends, which lost 2 bases and 5 bases, there was a span of 6 bases. The CDR3 DNA is TGTGCCAGCAGCTTAACGGGAAATGAAAAACTGTTTTTT. It translates to CASSLTGNEKLFF.

There are a few counts of this clone. CDR3 protein: CASSDSPGSFEQFF. The DNA of the CDR3 is TGTGCCAGCAGTGACTCCCCGGGCTCCTTTGAGCAGTTCTTC. The chain couples TRBV6-4 to TRBJ2-1; no firm D call. Trimming removed 0 bases from V and 9 bases from J, with 12 bases in between. Germline V gene lookup returns CDR1 MRHNA and CDR2 SNTAGT. The length of the CDR3 is 14 residues.

This rearrangement joins TRBV7-3 to TRBJ2-3; 9 bases are shared with TRBD2. Per the germline V gene, CDR1 is SGHTA and CDR2 is FQGTGA. J was trimmed by 2 bases and V by 1 base; bases with no gene match: 4. The CDR3 consists of 16 residues. The CDR3 DNA reads TGTGCCAGCAGCTTAATCCTAGCGGGGCCCACAGATACGCAGTATTTT. Protein product: CASSLILAGPTDTQYF.

The genes are TRBV5-1 and TRBJ1-4; D not resolved. Germline CDR1 and CDR2: SGHRS and YFSETQ. V lost 1 base, J lost 3 bases, and 10 bases lay in between. The CDR3 contains 15 residues. Here the CDR3 reads CASSLYPGSNEKLFF. The CDR3 bases are TGCGCCAGCAGCTTGTACCCAGGCTCTAATGAAAAACTGTTTTTT.

V and J are TRBV5-6 and TRBJ2-7; D uncertain. Germline loops: CDR1 SGHDT, CDR2 YYEEEE. The ends were cut back, 4 bases at V and 3 bases at J, with 5 bases in the middle. CDR3 length equals 11 residues. CDR3 coding DNA: TGTGCCAGCAGCCTCAACTACGAGCAGTACTTC. Protein product: CASSLNYEQYF.

A few counts support this clone. The chain carries TRBV7-2 and TRBJ1-2; a possible D gene is TRBD1 (6 bases). The ends were cut back, 4 bases at V and 8 bases at J, with 17 bases in the middle. The CDR3 length is 14 residues. Germline loops: CDR1 SGHTA, CDR2 FQGNSA. For the CDR3, the DNA is TGTGCCAGCAGCTCCGGACAGCCCCGGAAGGGCTACACCTTC. Protein: CASSSGQPRKGYTF.

This clone appeared a few times. The chain carries TRBV10-1 and TRBJ1-2, with D maybe TRBD1 (6 bases). Trimming left V 4 bases short and J 5 bases short, with 11 bases between. Germline CDR1 WNHNN, CDR2 SYGVQD (reference sequence). This CDR3 has 13 residues. In nucleotides, the CDR3 is TGCGCCAGCAGTGTCGGCAGGGGTTATGGCTACACCTTC. It codes for CASSVGRGYGYTF.

As concerns this clone: The junction departs from germline at one end; a sequencing error may be responsible. The chain is built from TRBV7-2 and TRBJ2-7; 12 bases are a match to TRBD2. This CDR3 contains 14 residues. The germline V gene has CDR1 SGHTA and CDR2 FQGNSA. In nucleotides, the CDR3 is TGTGCCAGCACCTTAGGGGGACTAGCGGGCGAGCAGTACTTC. Its translation: CASTLGGLAGEQYF. Drawing the rest from reference TRBV7-2 and TRBJ2-7, the complete variable domain is GAGVSQSPSNKVTEKGKDVELRCDPISGHTALYWYRQSLGQGLEFLIYFQGNSAPDKSGLPSDRFSAERTGGSVSTLTIQRTQQEDSAVYLCASTLGGLAGEQYFGPGTRLTVT.

This sequence joins TRBV11-3 and TRBJ2-5; 8 nucleotides align to TRBD1. The CDR3 runs 13 residues. The J segment lost 5 bases and the V segment lost 5 bases, leaving 4 bases of the junction unmatched. The germline V gene has CDR1 SGHNT and CDR2 YENEEA. The DNA for the CDR3 is TGTGCCAGCAGCCAGACAGGGGTGGAGACCCAGTACTTC. Translating it yields CASSQTGVETQYF.

In its sample, this clone was seen once. This chain links TRBV2 with TRBJ2-2, with no clear D. This CDR3 is 13 amino acids long. CDR1 and CDR2 (germline): SNHLY, FYNNEI. V was cut by 6 bases and J by 0 bases, with 5 bases left in between. The CDR3 DNA reads as TGTGCCAGCAGGATCGCGAACACCGGGGAGCTGTTTTTT. Translated, it gives CASRIANTGELFF.